This passage covers 31 T cell receptor beta chains from one sample sequenced in a study of vaccination and CD4 T cells after COVID-19. With the Oncomine TCR Beta short-read assay, DNA from cultured CD4+ T cells was sequenced. TCRdb re-called the PCR reads with MiXCR, one entry per CDR3 protein. The table shows about 17,000 distinct CDR3 sequences, with roughly 56% occurring only once. Treatment given: approximately nine-day PBMC culture with coronavirus spike peptide pools or control peptides (ViraFEST assay). No antigens are known for them. The sample consisted of CD4+ T cells from blood, cultured in vitro. The receptors were sampled from a human donor who had recovered from COVID-19.

V and J are TRBV12-3 or TRBV12-4 and TRBJ1-1; D is possibly TRBD1 (5 bases). The CDR3 is 12 residues long. The V end was cut by 7 bases, the J end by 7 bases, with 13 bases between. The CDR3 DNA reads TGTGCCAGCACCTCAAAGGGGAGTGAAGCTTTCTTT. Its translation is CASTSKGSEAFF.

This clonotype was observed a few times. The rearrangement links TRBV20-1 to TRBJ1-5; D perhaps matches TRBD1 (5 bases). V dropped 6 bases and J dropped 0 bases, with 15 bases sitting between them. Germline assignment: CDR1 DFQATT and CDR2 SNEGSKA (reference sequence). This CDR3 comprises 15 residues. The CDR3 spells CSATGGVNSNQPQHF. CDR3 DNA sequence: TGCAGTGCCACCGGGGGAGTTAATAGCAATCAGCCCCAGCATTTT.

The chain links TRBV7-8 to TRBJ2-3, with 8 bases identical to TRBD2. From germline, CDR1 is SGHVS and CDR2 FQNEAQ. The V gene end was trimmed by 5 bases and the J gene end by 2 bases; junction bases not matched to a gene: 6. The CDR3 consists of 15 residues. The CDR3 sequence: CASSDRGGLTDTQYF. In nucleotides, the CDR3 is TGTGCCAGCAGCGACCGGGGGGGCCTCACAGATACGCAGTATTTT.

This chain uses TRBV14 with TRBJ2-3; 9 bases fit TRBD2. This CDR3 contains 15 residues. The germline V gene has CDR1 SGHDN and CDR2 FVKESK. With 4 bases clipped from V and 3 bases from J, the junction kept 5 bases outside the gene matches. CDR3 coding DNA: TGTGCCAGCAGCCCCCGGACTAGCGCAACAGATACGCAGTATTTT. Residues: CASSPRTSATDTQYF. Drawing the rest from reference TRBV14 and TRBJ2-3, the complete variable domain is EAGVTQFPSHSVIEKGQTVTLRCDPISGHDNLYWYRRVMGKEIKFLLHFVKESKQDESGMPNNRFLAERTGGTYSTLKVQPAELEDSGVYFCASSPRTSATDTQYFGPGTRLTVL.

This clonotype was counted between two and nine times. The rearrangement uses TRBV7-2 and TRBJ2-3; D possibly corresponds to TRBD2 (5 bases). The CDR3 runs to 13 residues. The V and J ends lost 3 bases and 3 bases respectively, with 7 bases between them. CDR1 and CDR2 from the germline V gene are SGHTA and FQGNSA. CDR3 nucleotide sequence: TGTGCCAGCAGCTTGAGGAGGACAGATACGCAGTATTTT. This encodes CASSLRRTDTQYF.

This clonotype was seen a handful of times. The chain couples TRBV20-1 to TRBJ1-3, with D unresolved. Per the germline V gene, CDR1 is DFQATT and CDR2 is SNEGSKA (reference sequence). The CDR3 covers 14 residues. V lost 5 bases to trimming and J lost 0 bases, with 11 bases between them. In DNA form, the CDR3 reads TGCAGTGCTTTCCCTGCGAGCTCTGGAAACACCATATATTTT. This translates into CSAFPASSGNTIYF.

This clonotype has only a few counts. The gene calls are TRBV7-2 and TRBJ2-5; 13 nucleotides align to TRBD2. The germline V gene has CDR1 SGHTA and CDR2 FQGNSA. The CDR3 totals 16 residues. V was clipped by 5 bases and J by 1 base; unmatched bases: 4. The CDR3 loop reads CASSARLAGGQETQYF. Here the CDR3 DNA reads TGTGCCAGCAGCGCCAGACTAGCGGGGGGCCAAGAGACCCAGTACTTC.

The chain has TRBV30 and TRBJ1-1; D is unresolved. The CDR3 is made up of 13 amino acids. The germline V and J ends were trimmed by 0 bases and 3 bases, with 8 bases remaining between them. Germline CDR1 is GTSNPN and CDR2 is SVGIG (reference sequence). The CDR3 is CAWSVRADTEAFF. The CDR3 region has the DNA TGTGCCTGGAGTGTACGGGCAGACACTGAAGCTTTCTTT. Complete variable domain (other parts from reference TRBV30 and TRBJ1-1): SQTIHQWPATLVQPVGSPLSLECTVEGTSNPNLYWYRQAAGRGLQLLFYSVGIGQISSEVPQNLSASRPQDRQFILSSKKLLLSDSGFYLCAWSVRADTEAFFGQGTRLTVV.

The V and J genes are TRBV19 and TRBJ1-2; 9 nucleotides align to TRBD1. The CDR3 contains 20 residues. Trimming took 7 bases from V and 6 from J; bases not matched to a gene: 27. In germline, CDR1 is LNHDA, CDR2 SQIVND (reference sequence). The CDR3 here is CASNLAVRDRVSPQPHGYTF. The CDR3 nucleotides read TGTGCCAGTAACCTCGCCGTCCGGGACAGGGTATCCCCCCAACCTCATGGCTACACCTTC.

The V call is TRBV5-1, the J call TRBJ2-3; a possible D gene is TRBD2 (5 bases). CDR1 and CDR2 (germline): SGHRS, YFSETQ. V dropped 0 bases and J dropped 6 bases, with 14 bases sitting between them. The CDR3 totals 15 residues. The CDR3 region has the DNA TGCGCCAGCAGCTTGGACGGATCGAGGGAGGATACGCAGTATTTT. Amino acid sequence: CASSLDGSREDTQYF.

The CDR3 region has the DNA TGCAGTGCTAGACCCGAACCAACCATCCATACGCAGTATTTT. This gives the protein CSARPEPTIHTQYF. V usage is TRBV20-1 and J usage is TRBJ2-3; D is ambiguous. The V end lost 2 bases, the J end lost 7 bases, and 16 bases lay between the germline ends. The CDR3 sequence is 14 residues long. Germline CDR1 reads DFQATT; CDR2 reads SNEGSKA (reference sequence).

The chain links TRBV7-2 to TRBJ1-2; 9 nucleotides match TRBD1. The CDR3 extends over 15 amino acids. The germline CDR1 and CDR2 sequences are SGHTA and FQGNSA. J lost 4 bases, V lost 1 base, and 4 bases had no gene match. The CDR3 nucleotides are TGTGCCAGCAGCTTAGAGGGACAGGGAACCTATGGCTACACCTTC. It specifies CASSLEGQGTYGYTF.

The chain recombines TRBV20-1 with TRBJ2-3; 7 bases agree with TRBD2. The CDR3 spans 15 residues. The V gene's germline CDR1 is DFQATT and CDR2 SNEGSKA (reference sequence). J gave up 2 bases and V 6 bases, and 11 bases lay outside the gene matches. The CDR3 sequence is CSARPSGKLTDTQYF. The CDR3 DNA follows: TGCAGTGCCCGCCCCAGCGGGAAGCTCACAGATACGCAGTATTTT.

The chain joins TRBV5-1 to TRBJ2-7, with D uncertain. Trimming removed 4 bases at V and 3 bases at J, with 11 bases between. CDR3 size: 13 residues. Germline V gene sequence: CDR1 SGHRS, CDR2 YFSETQ. CDR3 in amino acids: CASSLGSNYEQYF. The CDR3 DNA reads as TGCGCCAGCAGCCTCGGGTCAAACTACGAGCAGTACTTC. Combining the CDR3 with reference TRBV5-1 and TRBJ2-7 gives the whole variable domain KAGVTQTPRYLIKTRGQQVTLSCSPISGHRSVSWYQQTPGQGLQFLFEYFSETQRNKGNFPGRFSGRQFSNSRSEMNVSTLELGDSALYLCASSLGSNYEQYFGPGTRLTVT.

This clonotype was detected a few times. The V gene is TRBV19, the J gene TRBJ2-4, with 15 bases fitting TRBD2. The V segment lost 7 bases and the J segment 6 bases; nucleotides outside the gene matches: 4. This CDR3 region has 15 residues. CDR1 LNHDA and CDR2 SQIVND come from the germline V gene (reference sequence). The CDR3 nucleotides read TGTGCCAGTAAAGAGGGACTAGCGGGAGGAAACATTCAGTACTTC. Protein sequence: CASKEGLAGGNIQYF.

This clonotype has only a few counts. The rearrangement uses TRBV20-1 and TRBJ1-6, with D perhaps matching TRBD1 (5 bases). V lost 1 base to trimming and J lost 7 bases, with 11 bases between them. The CDR3 has 14 amino acids. CDR1 and CDR2 from the germline V gene are DFQATT and SNEGSKA (reference sequence). The CDR3 loop is CSARGWGENSPLHF. In DNA form, the CDR3 reads TGCAGTGCTAGAGGGTGGGGCGAGAATTCACCCCTCCACTTT.

V usage is TRBV20-1 and J usage is TRBJ2-7, with 14 bases fitting TRBD2. CDR1 DFQATT and CDR2 SNEGSKA come from the germline V gene (reference sequence). With V trimmed by 1 base and J by 7 bases, 9 bases remained unmatched. CDR3 size: 16 residues. The CDR3 spells CSARAGLAGGPLEQYF. The DNA of the CDR3 is TGCAGTGCTAGAGCCGGACTAGCGGGAGGCCCCCTGGAGCAGTACTTC.

This chain uses TRBV7-2 with TRBJ1-1, with D maybe TRBD1 (5 bases). V gave up 4 bases and J gave up 1 base, with 10 bases separating them. CDR1 is SGHTA, CDR2 FQGNSA, per germline. The CDR3 contains 14 residues. CDR3 bases: TGTGCCAGCAGCTGGGGGAGGGAGAACACTGAAGCTTTCTTT. This encodes CASSWGRENTEAFF.

CDR3 amino acids: CSARDRGVKGRYTEAFF. CDR3 DNA: TGCAGTGCTAGAGACAGGGGCGTTAAAGGAAGATACACTGAAGCTTTCTTT. This rearrangement joins TRBV20-1 to TRBJ1-1; TRBD1 might be the D (6 bases). Per germline, CDR1 DFQATT and CDR2 SNEGSKA (reference sequence). The V end was cut by 0 bases, the J end by 3 bases, with 20 bases between. The CDR3 has 17 residues.

This clonotype was counted between two and nine times. The chain links TRBV25-1 to TRBJ1-6; D may be TRBD1 (5 bases). CDR3 length: 16 amino acids. Germline V lookup: CDR1 MGHDK, CDR2 SYGVNS. Trimming removed 4 bases from V and 0 bases from J, with 10 bases in between. The CDR3 is CASSAPGGSYNSPLHF. CDR3 sequence (DNA): TGTGCCAGCAGTGCCCCCGGGGGCTCCTATAATTCACCCCTCCACTTT.

V gene TRBV10-3 combines with J gene TRBJ2-2, with D unresolved. Germline V lookup: CDR1 ENHRY, CDR2 SYGVKD. This CDR3 has 13 amino acids. V was trimmed by 6 bases and J by 2 bases, leaving 7 bases between them. This CDR3 reads CAISPVNTGELFF. DNA for the CDR3: TGTGCCATCAGCCCCGTCAACACCGGGGAGCTGTTTTTT.

This rearrangement joins TRBV7-2 to TRBJ2-4, with 8 bases that match TRBD1. Germline CDR1 is SGHTA and CDR2 is FQGNSA. Trimming at V came to 5 bases and at J to 8 bases, leaving 8 bases not matched to a gene. The CDR3 is 14 amino acids. The CDR3 nucleotides read TGTGCCAGCAGCATCCGGACAGGGAGTGACATTCAGTACTTC. This codes for CASSIRTGSDIQYF.

V usage is TRBV19 and J usage is TRBJ1-1, with D possibly TRBD1 on 6 matching bases. Trimming cost V 9 bases and J 1 base, with 12 bases left between them. The length of the CDR3 is 13 residues. The germline V gene has CDR1 LNHDA and CDR2 SQIVND (reference sequence). CDR3: CASAGAKNTEAFF. The CDR3 nucleotides are TGTGCCAGCGCAGGGGCCAAGAACACTGAAGCTTTCTTT. Full variable domain (outside the CDR3, taken from reference TRBV19 and TRBJ1-1): DGGITQSPKYLFRKEGQNVTLSCEQNLNHDAMYWYRQDPGQGLRLIYYSQIVNDFQKGDIAEGYSVSREKKESFPLTVTSAQKNPTAFYLCASAGAKNTEAFFGQGTRLTVV.

The rearrangement joins TRBV28 to TRBJ2-5; TRBD2 aligns across 13 bases. Losses at the gene ends were 1 base for V and 0 bases for J; bases not matched to a gene: 5. Germline V gene sequence: CDR1 MDHEN, CDR2 SYDVKM. The CDR3 is 18 residues long. The DNA for the CDR3 is TGTGCCAGCAGTTTATCCCGACTAGCGGGAGGTAACCAAGAGACCCAGTACTTC. It is translated as CASSLSRLAGGNQETQYF. Full variable domain (missing parts from reference TRBV28 and TRBJ2-5): DVKVTQSSRYLVKRTGEKVFLECVQDMDHENMFWYRQDPGLGLRLIYFSYDVKMKEKGDIPEGYSVSREKKERFSLILESASTNQTSMYLCASSLSRLAGGNQETQYFGPGTRLLVL.

This clonotype was recorded a few times. CDR3 bases: TGTGCCAGCAGCGCGGGACCGCGTGCTGGCTACACCTTC. The encoded protein is CASSAGPRAGYTF. V is TRBV7-6 and J is TRBJ1-2, with D tentatively TRBD1 (5 bases). This CDR3 comprises 13 residues. V was cut by 5 bases and J by 7 bases, with 14 bases left in between. In germline, CDR1 is SGHVS, CDR2 FNYEAQ. Using reference TRBV7-6 and TRBJ1-2 for the parts outside the CDR3, the full variable domain is GAGVSQSPRYKVTKRGQDVALRCDPISGHVSLYWYRQALGQGPEFLTYFNYEAQQDKSGLPNDRFSAERPEGSISTLTIQRTEQRDSAMYRCASSAGPRAGYTFGSGTRLTVV.

The chain employs TRBV24-1 and TRBJ2-1; D assignment may be TRBD1 or TRBD2 (5 bases each). There are 13 residues in the CDR3. Looked up from germline, CDR1 is KGHDR and CDR2 is SFDVKD. The V and J ends lost 9 bases and 6 bases respectively, with 14 bases between them. CDR3 sequence reads: CATGPEGPNEQFF. Here the CDR3 DNA reads TGTGCCACCGGACCCGAGGGGCCCAATGAGCAGTTCTTC.

CDR3 protein: CASSPPGRVSGNTIYF. The DNA of the CDR3 is TGTGCCAGCAGCCCTCCCGGACGGGTCTCTGGAAACACCATATATTTT. The J gene is TRBJ1-3, the V gene TRBV7-2; D is unclear. The V gene lost 5 bases and the J gene lost 0 bases, with 14 bases spanning the gap. CDR1 SGHTA and CDR2 FQGNSA come from the germline V gene. CDR3 length: 16 amino acids.

The V and J genes are TRBV6-2 or TRBV6-3 and TRBJ2-7; 12 nucleotides line up with TRBD2. Unmatched junction bases numbered 11, after V lost 2 bases and J lost 3 bases. This CDR3 is built from 18 residues. The germline CDR1 and CDR2 sequences are MNHEY and SVGEGT. The CDR3 DNA sequence: TGTGCCAGCAGTTACCCTCAACTAGCGGGGGGTGTCTACTACGAGCAGTACTTC. Translation gives CASSYPQLAGGVYYEQYF.

The chain couples TRBV19 to TRBJ2-3, with TRBD2 as a possible D gene (7 bases). Germline values: CDR1 LNHDA, CDR2 SQIVND (reference sequence). The CDR3 has 15 residues. V was trimmed by 11 bases and J by 3 bases, leaving 21 bases between them. CDR3 loop: CASATTGGVTDTQYF. The CDR3 DNA sequence: TGTGCCTCCGCCACTACGGGGGGCGTTACAGATACGCAGTATTTT.

The chain is built from TRBV27 and TRBJ2-7; 11 bases are a match to TRBD2. Trimming cost V 4 bases and J 5 bases; bases outside gene matches: 10. Germline values: CDR1 MNHEY, CDR2 SMNVEV (reference sequence). The CDR3 is made up of 16 amino acids. CDR3 in amino acids: CASSSSSSGRPHEQYF. Here the CDR3 DNA reads TGTGCCAGCAGTTCCTCTTCTAGCGGGAGGCCCCACGAGCAGTACTTC.

This chain links TRBV15 with TRBJ1-2; D is uncertain. The CDR3 totals 15 residues. CDR1 is LNHNV and CDR2 is YYDKDF in the germline V gene (reference sequence). V gave up 0 bases and J gave up 4 bases, with 12 bases separating them. The DNA of the CDR3 is TGTGCCACCAGCAGAGATTACAGCTCAGGCTATGGCTACACCTTC. Amino acids: CATSRDYSSGYGYTF. The complete variable domain, with remaining parts taken from reference TRBV15 and TRBJ1-2, reads DAMVIQNPRYQVTQFGKPVTLSCSQTLNHNVMYWYQQKSSQAPKLLFHYYDKDFNNEADTPDNFQSRRPNTSFCFLDIRSPGLGDTAMYLCATSRDYSSGYGYTFGSGTRLTVV.